Below, one T cell receptor (beta chain) is given with its context. This clonotype was counted at least ten times. Which antigen it targets is not known. The sample holds no much larger clone one base away, and base qualities are not on file. This sample is drawn from a study of breast tumors, draining lymph nodes, adjacent tissues (dated by TCRdb to 2015 to 2016). About the investigation overall: TCR beta repertoires were compared across tumor, adjacent nontumor tissue and axillary lymph nodes obtained from breast cancer patients. The study aimed to assess the relationships and possible T-cell exchange between tumor, surrounding tissue and draining lymph node repertoires in human breast cancer. Overall study results and their limits: A scenario in which most tumor T cells derive from the lymph node and then expand within tumor tissue was judged to be consistent with the data. Tumor and nontumor tissue repertoires were significantly more similar in luminal-like than in basal-like breast cancer. The conclusion that tumor T cells originate in lymph nodes was framed as consistent with a hypothesis rather than directly demonstrated. Tumor T-cell repertoires showed less diversity than lymph node repertoires and more diversity than nontumor tissue repertoires, and tumor T-cell repertoires showed preferential V and J gene usage.

Trimming costs V 6 bases and J 6 bases, and their ends lie 15 bases apart. Based on the germline V gene, the CDR1 and CDR2 sequences are SNHLY and FYNNEI. From the cysteine up to the phenylalanine, the CDR3 has a length of 15 residues. Left in the record is the CDR3 DNA by itself, 45 bases read in frame from the first base. Sequencing instrument: Illumina HiSeq 2000. TCR beta chain libraries were generated through multiplex PCR amplification. High-throughput sequencing was used to analyze the amplified TCR beta chain products. Clones were called with MiXCR by TCRdb after fastp trimmed the public reads at Q25, and only in-frame beta chains were retained. CDR3 protein sequences are deduplicated, and each keeps its most common genes and DNA. The sample table shows about 60,000 distinct CDR3 sequences, and around 52% are seen once. Roughly 19% of the sample lies in the top ten.

Here the chain combines TRBV2 and TRBJ1-6, and the D gene may be TRBD1, 5 bases matching. This TCR was sampled from a female donor with breast cancer. Some clones in this sample may be carry-over from other donors' samples. The sample was breast tumor tissue. The nucleotide sequence is given as TGTGCCAGCAGGGGTGCTGGGGCCAGTAATTCACCCCTCCACTTT. It encodes CASRGAGASNSPLHF.